This TCR beta chain was captured in a study of shared clonotypes between healthy human individuals. Regarding the study as a whole: It was only blood that was sampled, and tissue repertoires likely differ.

Trimming cost V 2 bases and J 5 bases, with 13 bases left between them. There are 15 residues in the CDR3. The germline V gene has CDR1 KGHSH and CDR2 LQKENI. All donors were Caucasian adults living in Nashville, Tennessee. Sequenced by immunoSEQ multiplex PCR; TCRdb stores in-frame clones only, minus some. The table records about half a million clones, roughly three quarters of them present only once. About this clone: No antigen is known for it.

V gene TRBV18 combines with J gene TRBJ2-1; D might be TRBD1 (5 bases). The source material was PBMCs. This receptor was obtained from a woman in her thirties or forties in good health. Some clones in this sample may be carry-over from other donors' samples. In DNA form, the CDR3 reads TGTGCCAGCTCACCATCCCAGGGCGGAAACAATGAGCAGTTCTTC. It encodes CASSPSQGGNNEQFF. The full variable domain, in which reference TRBV18 and TRBJ2-1 provide the parts outside the CDR3, is NAGVMQNPRHLVRRRGQEARLRCSPMKGHSHVYWYRQLPEEGLKFMVYLQKENIIDESGMPKERFSAEFPKEGPSILRIQQVVRGDSAAYFCASSPSQGGNNEQFFGPGTRLTVL.